This T cell receptor beta chain was sequenced during a study of cytomegalovirus exposure and HLA in healthy donors. To note about this clone: Its antigen is still unknown.

The CDR3 loop spans 13 amino acids. CDR1 and CDR2 from the germline V gene are SEHNR and FQNEAQ (reference sequence). Deletions cut 5 bases from V and 0 bases from J, with 6 bases between. Study-level points and caveats: Earlier analysis looked at TCR beta V segments, and most were productive about 90% or about 30% of the time.

Vbeta (60) and Jbeta (13) primers were used in the PCR. Some clones are missing from TCRdb's copy, which holds only in-frame ones; the method was immunoSEQ multiplex PCR. The sample shows about 90,000 clones, about 72% of them seen only once. The V call is TRBV7-9, the J call TRBJ2-3; D is ambiguous. Material: PBMCs. This clonotype was obtained from a woman aged 55-69 years in good health and CMV-seropositive. CDR3 nucleotide sequence: TGTGCCAGCAGCATTTCTAGCACAGATACGCAGTATTTT. Its protein is CASSISSTDTQYF.